This T cell receptor beta chain derives from a study of T cell responses to AZD1222 COVID-19 vaccine. TCRdb's table, derived via immunoSEQ multiplex PCR, lists solely in-frame clones and lacks some. The data contain about 140,000 clones, over 85% of them singletons. The starting material was peripheral blood, obtained on day 0 of AZD1222 vaccination. The sequence derives from an adult in good health.

The CDR3 region is CASSLWGREAEAFF. The CDR3 nucleotides are TGTGCCAGCAGCTTATGGGGCAGGGAGGCTGAAGCTTTCTTT. The J gene is TRBJ1-1, the V gene TRBV7-2, with D possibly TRBD1 on 5 matching bases. Germline CDR1 and CDR2: SGHTA and FQGNSA. V lost 2 bases and J 6 bases, leaving 13 bases between the germline ends. The CDR3 loop spans 14 amino acids.